The clone carrying this TCR beta chain was observed a handful of times. What it binds is unknown. This sample was taken from a study of tumor and adjacent non-tumor tissue in lung cancer. Study overall: The cohort had approximately 13 adenocarcinoma, a couple of squamous cell and 1 small cell patients. The patients, around 10 men and four to six women, were about 30 to 85 with stage I to III disease. Findings of the study overall: Shorter survival was associated with higher TCR diversity in tumors. Tumor tissue had significantly higher TCR diversity than normal lung.

This sample's RNA came from whole unsorted tissue. Three rounds of nested PCR, following a modified ARM-PCR protocol, produced the TCRbeta library. TCRdb redid the calling of the multiplex PCR reads with MiXCR, one entry per CDR3 protein. The data contain roughly 81,000 distinct CDR3 sequences, about 66% of them singletons. The sequenced material came from lung tumor tissue. The origin of this receptor is a man in his 70s with non-small cell lung cancer.

CDR3 sequence reads: CASSSRTDTQYF. The CDR3 bases are TGTGCCAGCAGTTCTCGCACAGATACGCAGTATTTT. This chain links TRBV28 with TRBJ2-3, with D unclear. This CDR3 region has 12 residues. V was pared by 4 bases and J by 1 base, with 3 bases between. Germline assignment: CDR1 MDHEN and CDR2 SYDVKM.